This TCR beta chain was recovered during a study of memory B cells and T cells in multiple sclerosis (dated by TCRdb to 2016 to 2019). General notes on the study: TCR beta repertoires of autoproliferating peripheral T cells were compared with the TCR beta repertoires of brain lesion-infiltrating T cells in multiple sclerosis patients. TCR sequencing included a couple of multiple sclerosis patients for whom either brain lesions at autopsy or brain-infiltrating cells from biopsy were available. Study-wide conclusions, independent of this receptor: Because clone-set sizes varied across compartments, the counts of shared clonotypes were affected, making normalization necessary.

The CDR3 covers 17 residues, taking in both the cysteine and the phenylalanine. CDR3 DNA only is kept here, 51 bases in frame from base 1. The V and J ends are trimmed by 3 bases and 1 base, leaving 16 bases between them. CDR1 and CDR2 were assigned from the germline V gene as LGHNA and YNFKEQ. After CFSE-labeled PBMCs were cultured without any stimulus, the autoproliferating (CFSEdim) and non-proliferating (CFSEhi) T cell fractions were each sequenced on their own. In total, 5x10^7 CFSE-labeled PBMCs were cultured without stimulus for approximately seven days, after which replicate wells were pooled. PBMCs were labeled with approximately 0.52 uM CFSE and cultured without exogenous stimuli in serum-free AIM-V medium. PBMCs were obtained by Ficoll density gradient centrifugation and kept cryopreserved until use. Live 7-AAD-negative cells were sorted on a FACSAria III, washed with PBS, and frozen at -80 degrees C as dry pellets.

The immunoSEQ Platform was used to amplify TCRbeta CDR3 regions from extracted genomic DNA. Multiplex PCR, high-throughput sequencing and a vendor bioinformatics pipeline were brought together in the immunoSEQ assay. From the authors' description of their analysis: Non-productive sequences and CDR3s shorter than 4 amino acids were removed, and clonotype frequencies were recalculated per sample. In immunoSEQ Analyzer 2.0, shared clonotypes were identified as those with identical CDR3 amino acid, V gene and J gene sequences. Repertoire overlap was normalized by dividing shared clonotype counts by the product of both clone-set sizes, with the result scaled by 1000 into arbitrary units. TCRdb's version of the immuneACCESS table is confined to in-frame rearrangements and falls short of the full clone set. An unresolved V gene accounts for under half of the shortfall where checked; the remainder is of unknown origin. V and J calls and clone size are copied from that table; D and trimming were computed from the DNA. This sample comprises under 50,000 clones, around 79% of them detected only once. The ten largest make up roughly 1% of the sample.

Turning to this clone: The antigen this receptor binds is unknown. Base qualities were left out, and no much larger clone turns up one base away.

What was sequenced was PBMCs from blood kept in culture. The sequence is built from TRBV4-2 and TRBJ2-4; TRBD1 might be the D gene, on 5 matching bases. This TCR came from a human donor with multiple sclerosis. The CDR3 protein sequence reads: CASSQNPDNTAKNIQYF. The nucleotide sequence is TGTGCCAGCAGCCAGAACCCGGACAATACTGCCAAAAACATTCAGTACTTC.